This T cell receptor beta chain was identified in a study of blood T cell repertoires in COVID-19. Study-level background: Samples of COVID-19 (acute and convalescent) were obtained from the United States, Italy and Spain.

Trimming at V came to 6 bases and at J to 10 bases, leaving 10 bases not matched to a gene. Germline CDR1 MDHEN, CDR2 SYDVKM. The CDR3 extends over 14 amino acids. Measured with immunoSEQ multiplex PCR; TCRdb has only the in-frame clones, and not every one. The table records around 110,000 clones, about 84% of them present only once. The source of this sequence is a woman aged 55-69 years with acute or convalescent COVID-19. The sample comprised peripheral blood. This chain connects TRBV28 to TRBJ1-4, with 8 bases lining up with TRBD1. The CDR3 DNA reads as TGTGCCAGCAGGCTACAGGGGGATTTGCCAAAACTGTTTTTT. Its protein product is CASRLQGDLPKLFF.